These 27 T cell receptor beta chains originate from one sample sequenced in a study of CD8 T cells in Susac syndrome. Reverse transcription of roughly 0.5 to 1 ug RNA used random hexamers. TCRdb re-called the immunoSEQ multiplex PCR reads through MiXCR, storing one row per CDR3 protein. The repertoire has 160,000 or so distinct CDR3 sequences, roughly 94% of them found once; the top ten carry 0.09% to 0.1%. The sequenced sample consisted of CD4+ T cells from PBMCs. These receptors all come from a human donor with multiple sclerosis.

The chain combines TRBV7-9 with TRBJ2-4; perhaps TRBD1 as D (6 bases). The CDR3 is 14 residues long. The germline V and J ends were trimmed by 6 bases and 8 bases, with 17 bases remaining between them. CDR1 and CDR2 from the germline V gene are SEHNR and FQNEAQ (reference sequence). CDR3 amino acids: CASRPGQRGDIQYF. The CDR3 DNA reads TGTGCCAGCAGGCCAGGACAGCGAGGAGACATTCAGTACTTC.

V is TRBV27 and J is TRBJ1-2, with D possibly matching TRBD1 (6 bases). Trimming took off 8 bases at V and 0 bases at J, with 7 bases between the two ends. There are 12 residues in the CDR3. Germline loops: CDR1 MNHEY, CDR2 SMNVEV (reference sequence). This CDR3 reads CASGTTNYGYTF. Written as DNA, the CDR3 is TGTGCCAGCGGGACAACTAACTATGGCTACACCTTC.

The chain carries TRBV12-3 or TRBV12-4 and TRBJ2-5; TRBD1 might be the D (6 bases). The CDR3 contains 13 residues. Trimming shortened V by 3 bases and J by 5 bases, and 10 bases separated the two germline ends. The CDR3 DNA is TGTGCCAGCAGTTTGGCGCAGGGGGAGACCCAGTACTTC. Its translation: CASSLAQGETQYF.

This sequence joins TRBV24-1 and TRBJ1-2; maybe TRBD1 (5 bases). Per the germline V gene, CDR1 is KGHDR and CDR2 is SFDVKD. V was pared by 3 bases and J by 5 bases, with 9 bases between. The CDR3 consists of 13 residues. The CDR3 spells CATSDPQGYGYTF. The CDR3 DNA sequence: TGTGCCACCAGTGATCCCCAGGGATATGGCTACACCTTC.

The CDR3 loop is CSARAPRVEETQYF. The CDR3 bases are TGCAGTGCTAGAGCCCCGAGGGTAGAAGAGACCCAGTACTTC. The V gene is TRBV20-1, the J gene TRBJ2-5, with a weak D call TRBD2 (5 bases). With 1 base removed from V and 3 bases from J, the gap between germline ends came to 12 bases. CDR1 is DFQATT, CDR2 SNEGSKA, per germline (reference sequence). The CDR3 runs 14 residues.

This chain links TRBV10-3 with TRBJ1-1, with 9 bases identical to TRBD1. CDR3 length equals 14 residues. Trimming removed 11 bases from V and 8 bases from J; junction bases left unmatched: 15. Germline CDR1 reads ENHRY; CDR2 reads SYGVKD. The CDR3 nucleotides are TGTGCCGTGGGAAGGGACAGGGAGAGCGGGGAAGCTTTCTTT. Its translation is CAVGRDRESGEAFF.

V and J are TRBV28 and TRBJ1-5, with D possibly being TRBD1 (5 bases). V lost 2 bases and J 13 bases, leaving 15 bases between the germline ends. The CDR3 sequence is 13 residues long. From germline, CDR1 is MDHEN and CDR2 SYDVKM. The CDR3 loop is CASSLEGRVVQHF. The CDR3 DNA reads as TGTGCCAGCAGTTTAGAGGGGAGGGTGGTACAGCATTTT.

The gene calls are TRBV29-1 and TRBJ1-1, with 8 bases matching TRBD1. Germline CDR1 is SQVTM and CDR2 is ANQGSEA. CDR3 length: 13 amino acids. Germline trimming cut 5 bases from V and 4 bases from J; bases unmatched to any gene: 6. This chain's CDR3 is CSVIRGLGTEAFF. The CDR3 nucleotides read TGCAGCGTTATCAGGGGGCTGGGCACTGAAGCTTTCTTT.

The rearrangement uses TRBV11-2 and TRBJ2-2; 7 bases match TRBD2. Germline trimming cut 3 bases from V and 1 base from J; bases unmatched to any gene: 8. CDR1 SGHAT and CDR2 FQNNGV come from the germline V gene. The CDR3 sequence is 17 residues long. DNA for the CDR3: TGTGCCAGCAGCTTTAATCTCGGCGGGAGGAACACCGGGGAGCTGTTTTTT. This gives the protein CASSFNLGGRNTGELFF.

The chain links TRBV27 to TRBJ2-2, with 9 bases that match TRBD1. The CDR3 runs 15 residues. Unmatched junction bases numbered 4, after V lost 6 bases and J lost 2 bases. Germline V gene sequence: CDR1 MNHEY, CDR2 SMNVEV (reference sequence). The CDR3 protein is CASRWTGDNTGELFF. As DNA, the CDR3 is TGTGCCAGCAGGTGGACAGGGGATAACACCGGGGAGCTGTTTTTT.

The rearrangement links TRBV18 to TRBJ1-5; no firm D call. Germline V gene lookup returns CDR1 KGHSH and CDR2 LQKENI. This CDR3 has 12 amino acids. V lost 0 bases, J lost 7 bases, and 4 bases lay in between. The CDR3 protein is CASSPPDQPQHF. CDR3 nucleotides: TGTGCCAGCTCACCACCTGACCAGCCCCAGCATTTT.

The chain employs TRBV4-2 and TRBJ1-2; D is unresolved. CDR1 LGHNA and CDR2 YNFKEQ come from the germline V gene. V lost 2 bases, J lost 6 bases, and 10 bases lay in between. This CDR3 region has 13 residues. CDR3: CASSQRQSDGYTF. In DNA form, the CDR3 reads TGTGCCAGCAGCCAAAGGCAGTCCGATGGCTACACCTTC.

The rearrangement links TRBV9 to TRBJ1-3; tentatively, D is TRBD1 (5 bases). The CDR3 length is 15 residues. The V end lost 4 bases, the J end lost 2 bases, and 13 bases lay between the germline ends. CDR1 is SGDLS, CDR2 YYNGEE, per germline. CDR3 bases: TGTGCCAGCAGCCCAGGGTGGGTTCCTGGAAACACCATATATTTT. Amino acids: CASSPGWVPGNTIYF.

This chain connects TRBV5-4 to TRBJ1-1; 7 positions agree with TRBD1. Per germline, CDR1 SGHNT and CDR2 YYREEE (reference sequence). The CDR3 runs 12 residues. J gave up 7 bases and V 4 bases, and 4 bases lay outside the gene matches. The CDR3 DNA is TGTGCCAGCAGCGTAAGGGACAGTGAAGCTTTCTTT. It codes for CASSVRDSEAFF.

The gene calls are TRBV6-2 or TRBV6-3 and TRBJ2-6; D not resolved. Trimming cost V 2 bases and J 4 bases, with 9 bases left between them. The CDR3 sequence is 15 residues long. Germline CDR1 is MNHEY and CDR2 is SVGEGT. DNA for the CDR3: TGTGCCAGCAGTTACCCCCCCTCAGGGGCCAACGTCCTGACTTTC. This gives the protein CASSYPPSGANVLTF.

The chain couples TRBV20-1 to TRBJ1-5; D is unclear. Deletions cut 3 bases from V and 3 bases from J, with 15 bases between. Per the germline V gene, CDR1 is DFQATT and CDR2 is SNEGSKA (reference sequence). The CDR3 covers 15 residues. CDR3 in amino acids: CSASGGRSTNQPQHF. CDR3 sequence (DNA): TGCAGTGCTAGCGGCGGACGGAGTACCAATCAGCCCCAGCATTTT.

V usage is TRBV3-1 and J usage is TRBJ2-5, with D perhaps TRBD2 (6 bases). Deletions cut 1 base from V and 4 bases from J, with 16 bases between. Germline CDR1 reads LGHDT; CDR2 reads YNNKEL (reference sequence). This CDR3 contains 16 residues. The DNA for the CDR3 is TGTGCCAGCAGCCAAGTTCGGGGGTTAGGCGGAGAGACCCAGTACTTC. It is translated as CASSQVRGLGGETQYF.

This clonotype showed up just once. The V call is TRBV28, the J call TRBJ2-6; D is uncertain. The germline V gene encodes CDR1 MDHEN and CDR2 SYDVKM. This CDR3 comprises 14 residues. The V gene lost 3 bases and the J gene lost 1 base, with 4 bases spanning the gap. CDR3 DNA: TGTGCCAGCAGTTTCACGTCTGGGGCCAACGTCCTGACTTTC. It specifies CASSFTSGANVLTF.

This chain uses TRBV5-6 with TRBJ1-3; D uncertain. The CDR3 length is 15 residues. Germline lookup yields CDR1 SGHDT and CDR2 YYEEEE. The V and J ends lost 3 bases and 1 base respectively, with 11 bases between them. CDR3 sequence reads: CASSSRDTSGNTIYF. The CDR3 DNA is TGTGCCAGCAGCTCCCGCGACACTTCTGGAAACACCATATATTTT.

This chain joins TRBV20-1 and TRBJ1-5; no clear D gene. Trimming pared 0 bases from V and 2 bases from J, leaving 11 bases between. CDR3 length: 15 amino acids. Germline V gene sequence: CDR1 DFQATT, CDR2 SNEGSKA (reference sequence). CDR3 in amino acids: CSAREGGWGNQPQHF. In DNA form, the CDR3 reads TGCAGTGCTAGAGAGGGCGGATGGGGCAATCAGCCCCAGCATTTT.

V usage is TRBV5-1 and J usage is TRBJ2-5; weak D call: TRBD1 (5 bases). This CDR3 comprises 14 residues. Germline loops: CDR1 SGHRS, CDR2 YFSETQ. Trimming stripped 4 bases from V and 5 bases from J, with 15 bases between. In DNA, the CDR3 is TGCGCCAGCAGCCCGCCAGGGATCGGGGAGACCCAGTACTTC. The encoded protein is CASSPPGIGETQYF.

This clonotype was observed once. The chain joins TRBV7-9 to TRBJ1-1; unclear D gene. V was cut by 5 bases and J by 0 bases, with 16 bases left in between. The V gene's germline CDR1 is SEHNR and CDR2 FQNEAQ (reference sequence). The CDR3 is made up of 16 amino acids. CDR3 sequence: CASSPGGRIMNTEAFF. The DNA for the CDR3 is TGTGCCAGCAGCCCAGGCGGGAGGATTATGAACACTGAAGCTTTCTTT.

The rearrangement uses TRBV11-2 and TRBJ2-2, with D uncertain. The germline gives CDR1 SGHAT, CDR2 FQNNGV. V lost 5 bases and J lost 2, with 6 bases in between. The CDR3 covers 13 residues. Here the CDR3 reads CASSPHNTGELFF. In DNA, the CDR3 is TGTGCCAGCAGCCCCCACAACACCGGGGAGCTGTTTTTT.

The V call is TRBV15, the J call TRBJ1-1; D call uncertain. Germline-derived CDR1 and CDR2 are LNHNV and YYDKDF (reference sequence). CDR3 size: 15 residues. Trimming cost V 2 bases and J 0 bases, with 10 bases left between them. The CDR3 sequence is CATSRTLALNTEAFF. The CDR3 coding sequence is TGTGCCACCAGCAGAACGTTGGCCCTGAACACTGAAGCTTTCTTT.

CDR3 coding DNA: TGTGCCAGTACCCTCGCCGCCAATGAGCAGTTCTTC. Its translation is CASTLAANEQFF. The chain joins TRBV11-2 to TRBJ2-1; no clear D gene. The germline V and J ends were trimmed by 9 bases and 6 bases, with 12 bases remaining between them. Looked up from germline, CDR1 is SGHAT and CDR2 is FQNNGV. The CDR3 is 12 amino acids.

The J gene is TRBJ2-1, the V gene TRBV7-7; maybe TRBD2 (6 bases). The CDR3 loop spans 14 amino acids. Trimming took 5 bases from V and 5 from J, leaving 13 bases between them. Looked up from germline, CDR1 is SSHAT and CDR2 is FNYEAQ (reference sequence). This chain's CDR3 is CASSRSGLNNEQFF. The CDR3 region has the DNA TGTGCCAGCAGCCGCAGCGGGTTAAACAATGAGCAGTTCTTC. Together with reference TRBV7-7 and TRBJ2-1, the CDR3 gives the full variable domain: GAGVSQSPRYKVTKRGQDVTLRCDPISSHATLYWYQQALGQGPEFLTYFNYEAQPDKSGLPSDRFSAERPEGSISTLTIQRTEQRDSAMYRCASSRSGLNNEQFFGPGTRLTVL.

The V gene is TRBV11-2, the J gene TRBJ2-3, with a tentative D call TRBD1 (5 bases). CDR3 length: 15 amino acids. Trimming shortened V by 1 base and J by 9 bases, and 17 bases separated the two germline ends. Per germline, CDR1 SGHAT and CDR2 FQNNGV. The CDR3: CASSLGMVGQGTQYF. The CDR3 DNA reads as TGTGCCAGCAGCTTAGGAATGGTGGGGCAGGGAACGCAGTATTTT.